These 7 T cell receptor beta chains share one sample of origin, sequenced in a study of blood T cell repertoires in COVID-19. Generated by immunoSEQ multiplex PCR, the TCRdb table keeps only in-frame clones and is missing some. The sample holds some 310,000 clones, 87% seen once. Sequenced material: peripheral blood. All receptors come from a man aged 50-59 years with active or convalescent COVID-19.

V and J are TRBV6-1 and TRBJ1-5; TRBD1 matches at 7 bases. CDR1 MNHNS and CDR2 SASEGT come from the germline V gene. V lost 3 bases and J lost 6; bases outside the gene matches: 2. The CDR3 has 13 amino acids. CDR3 DNA sequence: TGTGCCAGCAGTGAGACAGGGTCTCAGCCCCAGCATTTT. It yields the protein CASSETGSQPQHF.

The chain links TRBV6-5 to TRBJ1-3; 9 bases agree with TRBD1. CDR1 and CDR2 from the germline V gene are MNHEY and SVGAGI. This CDR3 has 15 amino acids. The V segment lost 5 bases and the J segment 4 bases; nucleotides outside the gene matches: 6. Written as DNA, the CDR3 is TGTGCCAGCAGTACAGGGGGCGCGGGCGGAAACACCATATATTTT. It codes for CASSTGGAGGNTIYF.

The table lists this clone with a few counts. The chain carries TRBV27 and TRBJ1-2, with D perhaps matching TRBD1 (5 bases). Germline CDR1 is MNHEY and CDR2 is SMNVEV (reference sequence). The CDR3 is made up of 15 amino acids. Trimming left V 5 bases short and J 4 bases short, with 17 bases between. This CDR3 is CASSLKPDILYGYTF. In DNA form, the CDR3 reads TGTGCCAGCAGTCTCAAACCGGACATACTCTATGGCTACACCTTC.

This chain links TRBV24-1 with TRBJ2-3; D uncertain. Germline V gene sequence: CDR1 KGHDR, CDR2 SFDVKD. Trimming stripped 5 bases from V and 1 base from J, with 15 bases between. The CDR3 totals 16 residues. CDR3 region: CATSGDLGWGTDTQYF. The CDR3 DNA is TGTGCCACCAGTGGAGATCTAGGCTGGGGCACAGATACGCAGTATTTT.

The genes are TRBV27 and TRBJ1-2; the match to TRBD1 covers 7 bases. V gave up 2 bases and J gave up 0 bases; unmatched junction bases: 12. Per the germline V gene, CDR1 is MNHEY and CDR2 is SMNVEV (reference sequence). The CDR3 consists of 18 residues. DNA of the CDR3: TGTGCCAGCAGTTTACGGCCGACAGGGCCAGACACTAACTATGGCTACACCTTC. Its translation is CASSLRPTGPDTNYGYTF.

The chain employs TRBV1 and TRBJ2-1; the table's D call TRBD1 went unverified against the DNA. TRBV1 is a listed pseudogene. The CDR3 has 17 residues. The CDR3 region has the DNA TGCACCAGCAGCCAACCCGGACAGGGCGAACGGGAGAATGAGCAGTTCTTC. Protein sequence: CTSSQPGQGERENEQFF.

V is TRBV30 and J is TRBJ2-5; D is perhaps TRBD2 (6 bases). The CDR3 extends over 13 amino acids. CDR1 and CDR2 from the germline V gene are GTSNPN and SVGIG (reference sequence). The V gene lost 5 bases and the J gene lost 3 bases, with 13 bases spanning the gap. CDR3 loop: CAWGSGVEETQYF. CDR3 nucleotides: TGTGCCTGGGGGTCGGGAGTGGAAGAGACCCAGTACTTC.